This section outlines one TCR beta chain sequence together with its context. Its matching antigen is unknown. The PCR made use of 60 Vbeta and 13 Jbeta primers. Sequenced by immunoSEQ multiplex PCR; TCRdb stores in-frame clones only, minus some. Of some 130,000 clones in the sample, around 77% were seen once. This specimen comes from a study of cytomegalovirus exposure and HLA in healthy donors. For the study at large: There were some 120 million unique TCR beta sequences, drawn from about 200 million T cells, in an earlier analysis. From donors who were HLA-typed, an early data release held 80 million to 85 million unique TCRs. Study-wide results and limits: Despite most TCR sequences being rare, some public TCRs occurred in many donors. Per a prior analysis, the majority of TCR beta V segments were productive roughly 87% or roughly 30% of the time.

Losses at the gene ends were 7 bases for V and 0 bases for J; bases not matched to a gene: 7. This CDR3 comprises 15 residues. Per germline, CDR1 MDHEN and CDR2 SYDVKM. Sample: PBMCs. This clonotype originated in a male donor in good health and CMV-seropositive. The chain carries TRBV28 and TRBJ2-7; 9 nucleotides agree with TRBD2. CDR3 bases: TGTGCCAGCATAACTCCGGGACTAGCCTCCTACGAGCAGTACTTC. It translates to CASITPGLASYEQYF.